Detailed here is one T cell receptor (beta chain). Its antigen is as yet unknown. The data derive from a study of Tregs in tolerant kidney transplant recipients. The wider study: A 3-day belatacept mixed lymphocyte reaction, sometimes plus 5-day graft donor restimulation, preceded CD4+CD25+CD127- sorting.

Regarding the study as a whole: Tregs expanded with activated donor B cells seemed most donor-specific.

This table comes from immunoSEQ multiplex PCR, and its TCRdb copy is limited to in-frame clones, with some not included. This table has about 16,000 clones, approximately 60% appearing once. This TCR was recovered from a human donor in good health. The sample comprised Tregs from blood cultured with allogeneic cells.

DNA for the CDR3: TGTGCCAGCAGCTCCGGGGGGGATTCACAAGCGGGTGGCTACACCTTC. It specifies CASSSGGDSQAGGYTF. The V and J genes are TRBV11-3 and TRBJ1-2; maybe TRBD1 (5 bases). The CDR3 loop spans 16 amino acids. CDR1 and CDR2 from the germline V gene are SGHNT and YENEEA. V dropped 4 bases and J dropped 7 bases, with 22 bases sitting between them.